Shown below are 5 T cell receptor beta chains from a single sample sequenced in a study of T cells after yellow fever vaccination. From the 5' RACE reads, TCRdb called clonotypes with MiXCR, one entry per CDR3 protein. The profile shows around 65,000 distinct CDR3 sequences, around 5% of them singletons. The sequences come from CD4+ T cells sorted from PBMCs, collected about 2 weeks after the first yellow fever vaccination. These receptors were collected from a man aged 18 to 29 who received the YFV17D yellow fever vaccine.

This clonotype was counted many times. This chain uses TRBV7-3 with TRBJ2-3; D ambiguous. Germline V gene sequence: CDR1 SGHTA, CDR2 FQGTGA. The V and J ends lost 5 bases and 0 bases respectively, with 3 bases between them. CDR3 size: 12 residues. The CDR3 bases are TGTGCCAGCAGCGAGAGCACAGATACGCAGTATTTT. This encodes CASSESTDTQYF.

This clonotype was found many times. The chain combines TRBV12-3 or TRBV12-4 with TRBJ1-5, with D possibly being TRBD1 (5 bases). The CDR3 is 15 amino acids. The V end was cut by 6 bases, the J end by 0 bases, with 12 bases between. CDR3 region: CASRSTVYSNQPQHF. The CDR3 DNA reads as TGTGCCAGCAGGTCGACAGTCTATAGCAATCAGCCCCAGCATTTT.

This clonotype was counted at least ten times. The chain has TRBV5-6 and TRBJ1-2; 7 bases agree with TRBD1. This CDR3 is built from 13 residues. Trimming took 1 base from V and 6 from J; bases not matched to a gene: 3. Germline CDR1 SGHDT, CDR2 YYEEEE. The CDR3 sequence: CASSLRQGDGYTF. CDR3 in DNA: TGTGCCAGCAGCTTGCGGCAGGGGGATGGCTACACCTTC.

This clonotype was picked up many times. The chain is built from TRBV5-1 and TRBJ2-1; the match to TRBD1 covers 9 bases. Germline loops: CDR1 SGHRS, CDR2 YFSETQ. CDR3 length: 17 residues. Germline trimming cut 1 base from V and 0 bases from J; bases unmatched to any gene: 5. CDR3 sequence: CASSLSGQGRSYNEQFF. CDR3 in DNA: TGCGCCAGCAGCTTGTCGGGACAGGGTCGCTCCTACAATGAGCAGTTCTTC.

The chain joins TRBV7-3 to TRBJ2-3; no clear D gene. CDR3 length equals 14 residues. The V end was cut by 1 base, the J end by 2 bases, with 7 bases between. Germline V CDR1 and CDR2: SGHTA, FQGTGA. Written as DNA, the CDR3 is TGTGCCAGCAGCTTAATGGTAGACACAGATACGCAGTATTTT. Translated, it gives CASSLMVDTDTQYF.